Below, one T cell receptor beta chain is given with its context. The sample belongs to a study of blood T cell repertoires in COVID-19. On the study more broadly: T cells, B-cell-depleted T cells, or PBMCs provided the cDNA or gDNA that served as material.

The CDR3 sequence is 16 residues long. Germline-derived CDR1 and CDR2 are SGHDT and YYEEEE. Deletions cut 4 bases from V and 0 bases from J, with 17 bases between. In the authors' workflow: Estimation of nucleated cell counts was performed using reference gene primer amplification. Generated by immunoSEQ multiplex PCR, the TCRdb table keeps only in-frame clones and is missing some. V and J calls plus clone size are reproduced from that table; the DNA served to infer D and trimming. This sample yields over 60,000 clones, of which about 87% are seen a single time; less than 7.5% belongs to the top ten.

This TCR came from a woman older than 75 with active COVID-19. Sequencing input: peripheral blood. This sequence joins TRBV5-6 and TRBJ2-7; D gene uncertain. CDR3 sequence: CASSRVLYSPSYEQYF. CDR3 nucleotide sequence: TGTGCCAGCAGCCGCGTATTGTACAGTCCCTCCTACGAGCAGTACTTC.